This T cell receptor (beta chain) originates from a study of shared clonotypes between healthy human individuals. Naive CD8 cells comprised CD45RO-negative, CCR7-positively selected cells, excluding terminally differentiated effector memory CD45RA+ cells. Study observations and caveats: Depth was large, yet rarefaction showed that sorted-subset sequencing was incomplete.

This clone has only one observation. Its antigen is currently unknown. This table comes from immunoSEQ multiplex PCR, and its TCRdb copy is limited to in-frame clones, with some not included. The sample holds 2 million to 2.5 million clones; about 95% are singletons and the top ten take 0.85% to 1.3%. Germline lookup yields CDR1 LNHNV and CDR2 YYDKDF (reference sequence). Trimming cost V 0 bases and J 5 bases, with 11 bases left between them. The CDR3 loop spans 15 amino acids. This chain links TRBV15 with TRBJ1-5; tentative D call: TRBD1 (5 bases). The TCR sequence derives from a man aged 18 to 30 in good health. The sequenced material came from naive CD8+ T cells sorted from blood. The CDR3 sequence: CATSRDQGSYQPQHF. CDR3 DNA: TGTGCCACCAGCAGAGATCAGGGCTCATATCAGCCCCAGCATTTT.